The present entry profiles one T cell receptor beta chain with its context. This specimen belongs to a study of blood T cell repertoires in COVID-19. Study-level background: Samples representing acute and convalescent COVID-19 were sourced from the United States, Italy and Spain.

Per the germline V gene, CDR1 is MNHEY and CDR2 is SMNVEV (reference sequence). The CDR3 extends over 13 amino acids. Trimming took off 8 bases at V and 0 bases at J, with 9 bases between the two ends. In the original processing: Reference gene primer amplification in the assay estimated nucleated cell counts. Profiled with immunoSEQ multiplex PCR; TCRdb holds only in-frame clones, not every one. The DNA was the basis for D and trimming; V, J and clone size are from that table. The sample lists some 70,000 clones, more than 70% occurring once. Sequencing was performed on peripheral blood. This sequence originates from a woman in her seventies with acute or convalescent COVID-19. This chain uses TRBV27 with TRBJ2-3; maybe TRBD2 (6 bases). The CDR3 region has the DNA TGTGCCAGCTCGGGGACTAGCACAGATACGCAGTATTTT. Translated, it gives CASSGTSTDTQYF.